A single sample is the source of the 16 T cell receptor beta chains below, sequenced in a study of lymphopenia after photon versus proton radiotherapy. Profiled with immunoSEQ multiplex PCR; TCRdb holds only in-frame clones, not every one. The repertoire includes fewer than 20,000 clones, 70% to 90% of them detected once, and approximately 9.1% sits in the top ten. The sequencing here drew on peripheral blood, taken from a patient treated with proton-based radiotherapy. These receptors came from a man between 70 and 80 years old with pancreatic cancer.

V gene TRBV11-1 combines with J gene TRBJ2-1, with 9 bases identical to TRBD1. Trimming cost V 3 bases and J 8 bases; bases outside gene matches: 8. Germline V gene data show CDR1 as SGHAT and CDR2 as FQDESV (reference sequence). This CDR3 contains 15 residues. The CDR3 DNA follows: TGTGCCAGCAGCTTCCGGGACAGGGTGGGTTATGAGCAGTTCTTC. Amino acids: CASSFRDRVGYEQFF.

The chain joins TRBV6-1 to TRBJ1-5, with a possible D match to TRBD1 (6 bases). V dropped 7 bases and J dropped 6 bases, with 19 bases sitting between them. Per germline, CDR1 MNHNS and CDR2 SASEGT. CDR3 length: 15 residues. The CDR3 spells CASTNGGLGSQPQHF. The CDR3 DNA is TGTGCCAGCACGAACGGGGGGCTCGGTAGTCAGCCCCAGCATTTT.

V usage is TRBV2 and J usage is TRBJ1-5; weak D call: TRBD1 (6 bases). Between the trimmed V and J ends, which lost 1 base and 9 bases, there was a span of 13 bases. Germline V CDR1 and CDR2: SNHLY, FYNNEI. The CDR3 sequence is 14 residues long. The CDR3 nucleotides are TGTGCCAGCAGTGAAGACGGGGGGCTCCGGCCCCAGCATTTT. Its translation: CASSEDGGLRPQHF.

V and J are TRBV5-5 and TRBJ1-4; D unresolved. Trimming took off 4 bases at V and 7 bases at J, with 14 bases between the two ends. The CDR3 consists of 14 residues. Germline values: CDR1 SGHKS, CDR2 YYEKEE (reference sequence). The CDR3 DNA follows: TGTGCCAGCAGCCAAGGCATAGGCTTTGAAAAACTGTTTTTT. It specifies CASSQGIGFEKLFF.

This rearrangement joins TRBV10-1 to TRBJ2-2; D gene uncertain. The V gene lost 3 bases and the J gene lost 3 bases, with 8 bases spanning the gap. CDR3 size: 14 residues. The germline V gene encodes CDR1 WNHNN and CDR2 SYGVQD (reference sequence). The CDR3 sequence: CASSEVRYTGELFF. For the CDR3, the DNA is TGCGCCAGCAGTGAAGTTCGGTACACCGGGGAGCTGTTTTTT.

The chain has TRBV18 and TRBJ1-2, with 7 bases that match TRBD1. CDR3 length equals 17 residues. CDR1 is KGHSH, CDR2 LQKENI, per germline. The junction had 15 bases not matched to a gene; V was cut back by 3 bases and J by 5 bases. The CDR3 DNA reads TGTGCCAGCTCACCTTCCCCGGTAGGGGGCTTGGGATATGGCTACACCTTC. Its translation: CASSPSPVGGLGYGYTF.

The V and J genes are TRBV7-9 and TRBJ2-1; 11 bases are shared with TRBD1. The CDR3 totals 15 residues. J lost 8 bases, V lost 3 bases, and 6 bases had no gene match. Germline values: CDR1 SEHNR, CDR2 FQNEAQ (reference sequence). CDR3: CASSLGQGVIDEQFF. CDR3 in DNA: TGTGCCAGCAGCTTGGGACAGGGGGTAATAGATGAGCAGTTCTTC.

The CDR3 spells CASSYQLGGTHGYTF. The CDR3 DNA sequence: TGTGCCAGCAGTTACCAACTAGGGGGAACTCATGGCTACACCTTC. J is TRBJ1-2 and V is TRBV6-5; weak D call: TRBD1 (6 bases). Germline assignment: CDR1 MNHEY and CDR2 SVGAGI. V lost 2 bases and J 6 bases, leaving 16 bases between the germline ends. This CDR3 has 15 residues.

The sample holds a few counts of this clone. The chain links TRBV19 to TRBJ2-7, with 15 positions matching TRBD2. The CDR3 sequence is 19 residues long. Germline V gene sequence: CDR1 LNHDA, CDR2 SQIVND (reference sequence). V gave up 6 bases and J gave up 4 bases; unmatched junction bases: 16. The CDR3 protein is CASSSPSGLAGGTVYEQYF. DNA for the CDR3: TGTGCCAGTAGCTCGCCCTCGGGACTAGCGGGGGGCACAGTGTACGAGCAGTACTTC.

The CDR3 DNA reads TGCGCCAGCAGGGGCCTTGACAGGGTCCACGAGCAGTACTTC. It codes for CASRGLDRVHEQYF. This rearrangement joins TRBV10-2 to TRBJ2-7; 7 bases fit TRBD1. The germline gives CDR1 WSHSY, CDR2 SAAADI. Trimming at V came to 6 bases and at J to 5 bases, leaving 10 bases not matched to a gene. The CDR3 totals 14 residues.

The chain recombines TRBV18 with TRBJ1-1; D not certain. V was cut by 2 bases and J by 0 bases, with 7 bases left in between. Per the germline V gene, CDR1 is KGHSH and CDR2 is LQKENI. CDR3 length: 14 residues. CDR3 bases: TGTGCCAGCTCACCAGTCGCCATGAACACTGAAGCTTTCTTT. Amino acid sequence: CASSPVAMNTEAFF.

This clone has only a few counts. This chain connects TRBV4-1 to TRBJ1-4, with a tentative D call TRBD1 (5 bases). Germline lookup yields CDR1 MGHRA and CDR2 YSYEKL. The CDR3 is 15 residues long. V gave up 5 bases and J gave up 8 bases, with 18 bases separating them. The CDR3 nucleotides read TGCGCCAGCAGCGCTAAACCAGGGAGTTGGGAAAAACTGTTTTTT. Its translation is CASSAKPGSWEKLFF.

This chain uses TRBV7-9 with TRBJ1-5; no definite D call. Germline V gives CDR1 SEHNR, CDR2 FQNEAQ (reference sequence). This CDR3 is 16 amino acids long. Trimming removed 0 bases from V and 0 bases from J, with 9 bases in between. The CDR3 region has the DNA TGTGCCAGCAGCTTAGCGTCGGGGATTAGCAATCAGCCCCAGCATTTT. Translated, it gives CASSLASGISNQPQHF.

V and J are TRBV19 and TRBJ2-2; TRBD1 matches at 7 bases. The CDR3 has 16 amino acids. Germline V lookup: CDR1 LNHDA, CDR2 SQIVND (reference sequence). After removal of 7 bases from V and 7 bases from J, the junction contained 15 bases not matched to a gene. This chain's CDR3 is CASTLRRGGVVGELFF. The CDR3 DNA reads TGTGCCAGTACCCTAAGGAGAGGGGGCGTTGTCGGGGAGCTGTTTTTT.

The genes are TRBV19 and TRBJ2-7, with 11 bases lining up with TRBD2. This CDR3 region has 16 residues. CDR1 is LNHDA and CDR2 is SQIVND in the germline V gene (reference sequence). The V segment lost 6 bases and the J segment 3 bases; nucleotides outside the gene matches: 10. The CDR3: CASSGTSGTSIYEQYF. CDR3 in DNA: TGTGCCAGTAGCGGGACTAGCGGAACTTCAATCTACGAGCAGTACTTC.

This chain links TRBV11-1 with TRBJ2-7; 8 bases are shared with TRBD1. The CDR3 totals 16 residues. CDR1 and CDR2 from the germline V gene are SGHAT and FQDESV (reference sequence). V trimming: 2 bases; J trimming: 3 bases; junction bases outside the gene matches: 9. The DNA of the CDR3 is TGTGCCAGCAGCTTACCACCGGGACAGGAGGGCTACGAGCAGTACTTC. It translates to CASSLPPGQEGYEQYF.